There are a few counts of the clone carrying this TCR beta chain. Its antigen is not identified. This sample was taken from a study of T cells in Graves' hyperthyroidism and ophthalmopathy. Notes on the study in general: Separation of ophthalmopathy from stable hyperthyroidism was achieved by a 13 V-J model. Within blood appeared most thyroid clonotypes that had expanded above 0.001.

Diagnoses were established using clinical symptoms, serum thyroxine and TRAb, thyroid ultrasound and orbital computed tomography. Sample collection date corresponds to first hyperthyroidism diagnosis, prior to any ophthalmopathy symptoms. TCR beta CDR3 region amplification was performed from RNA transcripts. First-round RT-PCR targeting the TCR CDR3 was performed with the HTBI primer set. In TCRdb, the multiplex PCR reads were re-called with MiXCR into one record per CDR3 protein. The profile shows hundreds of thousands of distinct CDR3 sequences, approximately 15% of them singletons. The germline V gene encodes CDR1 SGDLS and CDR2 YYNGEE. This CDR3 is built from 14 residues. V gave up 4 bases and J gave up 6 bases, with 17 bases separating them.

The TCR was taken from a woman younger than 45 with Graves' hyperthyroidism that later progressed to Graves' ophthalmopathy. The chain combines TRBV9 with TRBJ2-7; tentatively, D is TRBD2 (6 bases). Sequenced material: blood. The CDR3 nucleotides read TGTGCCAGCAGCTTCCGGGACTCCCCTGGCGAGCAGTACTTC. This codes for CASSFRDSPGEQYF.